One sample yielded the 21 T cell receptor beta chains listed below, sequenced in a study of cytomegalovirus exposure and HLA in healthy donors. Primers included in the PCR were 60 Vbeta and 13 Jbeta primers. Sequencing used immunoSEQ multiplex PCR; TCRdb keeps in-frame clones, though not all of them. The sample lists 180,000 or so clones, 60% to 85% occurring once. The sample taken for sequencing was PBMCs. These receptor sequences come from a female donor in good health and CMV-seronegative.

The chain uses TRBV14 and TRBJ2-7; 7 positions agree with TRBD2. Germline V lookup: CDR1 SGHDN, CDR2 FVKESK. After removal of 4 bases from V and 4 bases from J, the junction contained 7 bases not matched to a gene. The length of the CDR3 is 14 residues. The CDR3 DNA follows: TGTGCCAGCAGCCGGGCTAGCGGAGTTTACGAGCAGTACTTC. The encoded protein is CASSRASGVYEQYF.

The J gene is TRBJ2-7, the V gene TRBV6-6, with D possibly matching TRBD2 (6 bases). CDR1 and CDR2 from the germline V gene are MNHNY and SVGAGI (reference sequence). CDR3 length: 14 residues. Between the trimmed V and J ends, which lost 3 bases and 4 bases, there was a span of 13 bases. The CDR3 protein is CASSYYPGGYEQYF. The CDR3 bases are TGTGCCAGCAGTTATTATCCTGGGGGGTACGAGCAGTACTTC.

The chain joins TRBV30 to TRBJ2-3; the match to TRBD2 covers 7 bases. The CDR3 covers 14 residues. Per the germline V gene, CDR1 is GTSNPN and CDR2 is SVGIG (reference sequence). V shed 1 base, J shed 6 bases, and the junction held 7 bases outside the gene matches. DNA for the CDR3: TGTGCCTGGAGTGAAGCTAGCGGAATGGATACGCAGTATTTT. Amino acid sequence: CAWSEASGMDTQYF. Looking up the rest from reference TRBV30 and TRBJ2-3 gives the full variable domain: SQTIHQWPATLVQPVGSPLSLECTVEGTSNPNLYWYRQAAGRGLQLLFYSVGIGQISSEVPQNLSASRPQDRQFILSSKKLLLSDSGFYLCAWSEASGMDTQYFGPGTRLTVL.

The chain carries TRBV10-3 and TRBJ2-7; D might be TRBD2 (6 bases). The germline V gene has CDR1 ENHRY and CDR2 SYGVKD. Trimming pared 0 bases from V and 7 bases from J, leaving 19 bases between. The CDR3 totals 16 residues. The CDR3 reads CAISESVGQGGREQYF. The DNA for the CDR3 is TGTGCCATCAGTGAGTCGGTCGGGCAGGGTGGGAGGGAGCAGTACTTC.

The chain couples TRBV5-4 to TRBJ2-1; maybe TRBD1 (6 bases). This CDR3 has 16 residues. V was clipped by 4 bases and J by 4 bases, with 18 bases between them. The V gene's germline CDR1 is SGHNT and CDR2 YYREEE (reference sequence). CDR3 amino acids: CASSMGHPSRYNEQFF. The CDR3 DNA follows: TGTGCCAGCAGCATGGGACACCCGAGCCGTTACAATGAGCAGTTCTTC. The full variable domain, completed using reference TRBV5-4 and TRBJ2-1, is ETGVTQSPTHLIKTRGQQVTLRCSSQSGHNTVSWYQQALGQGPQFIFQYYREEENGRGNFPPRFSGLQFPNYSSELNVNALELDDSALYLCASSMGHPSRYNEQFFGPGTRLTVL.

On this clone: The junction shows a germline mismatch at one end, possibly a read error. The V gene is TRBV4-1, the J gene TRBJ1-6; 7 nucleotides align to TRBD1. Germline V gene sequence: CDR1 MGHRA, CDR2 YSYEKL. The CDR3 is made up of 14 amino acids. The DNA of the CDR3 is TGCGCCAGCAGCCAGGGACAGCCTAATTCACCCCCCCACTTT. This sequence encodes CASSQGQPNSPPHF.

The chain couples TRBV7-3 to TRBJ2-3; a possible D gene is TRBD2 (6 bases). V was cut by 1 base and J by 4 bases, with 9 bases left in between. CDR3 length: 14 amino acids. CDR1 and CDR2 (germline): SGHTA, FQGTGA. The CDR3 coding sequence is TGTGCCAGCAGCTTAAATAGCGGACCAGATACGCAGTATTTT. Translating gives CASSLNSGPDTQYF.

The rearrangement links TRBV11-1 to TRBJ2-5; 10 bases align to TRBD2. The CDR3 runs 16 residues. Germline loops: CDR1 SGHAT, CDR2 FQDESV (reference sequence). Trimming removed 0 bases from V and 5 bases from J; junction bases left unmatched: 6. This CDR3 is CASSLAPSGGRETQYF. CDR3 DNA sequence: TGTGCCAGCAGCTTAGCGCCTAGCGGGGGACGGGAGACCCAGTACTTC.

The rearrangement joins TRBV19 to TRBJ1-3; D is undetermined. V was shortened by 7 bases and J by 8 bases, with 15 bases between the two germline ends. CDR3 length: 13 amino acids. Germline V gene lookup returns CDR1 LNHDA and CDR2 SQIVND (reference sequence). The CDR3 loop is CASTLPSRDTIYF. As DNA, the CDR3 is TGTGCCAGTACGTTGCCTTCTCGGGACACCATATATTTT.

The rearrangement joins TRBV19 to TRBJ2-3; 9 bases fit TRBD1. The junction had 8 bases not matched to a gene; V was cut back by 5 bases and J by 8 bases. The CDR3 sequence is 14 residues long. CDR1 and CDR2 (germline): LNHDA, SQIVND (reference sequence). The chain's CDR3 is CASSEGQGAFTQYF. Here the CDR3 DNA reads TGTGCCAGTAGTGAGGGACAGGGAGCGTTTACGCAGTATTTT. Together with reference TRBV19 and TRBJ2-3, the CDR3 gives the full variable domain: DGGITQSPKYLFRKEGQNVTLSCEQNLNHDAMYWYRQDPGQGLRLIYYSQIVNDFQKGDIAEGYSVSREKKESFPLTVTSAQKNPTAFYLCASSEGQGAFTQYFGPGTRLTVL.

CDR3 DNA: TGTGCCAGCAGCGTTAGTAAAGCGGGAGTATACGAGCAGTACTTC. It translates to CASSVSKAGVYEQYF. The chain is built from TRBV9 and TRBJ2-7; 8 bases are shared with TRBD2. Germline CDR1 is SGDLS and CDR2 is YYNGEE. The V and J ends lost 2 bases and 4 bases, in that order; junction bases with no gene match: 8. The CDR3 totals 15 residues.

This clone appeared once. This chain links TRBV2 with TRBJ2-7, with D possibly TRBD1 on 5 matching bases. V lost 8 bases and J lost 4, with 15 bases in between. CDR3 length equals 13 residues. Germline CDR1 is SNHLY and CDR2 is FYNNEI. The CDR3 nucleotides read TGTGCCAGCCTCTTTCGTAGGGGTTACGAGCAGTACTTC. This gives the protein CASLFRRGYEQYF.

This chain uses TRBV11-3 with TRBJ2-7, with 8 nucleotides matching TRBD2. After removal of 3 bases from V and 4 bases from J, the junction contained 2 bases not matched to a gene. This CDR3 is 13 amino acids long. Germline V gene lookup returns CDR1 SGHNT and CDR2 YENEEA. The CDR3 nucleotides are TGTGCCAGCAGCTTCCGGGGGGGTTACGAGCAGTACTTC. This translates into CASSFRGGYEQYF.

The chain has TRBV28 and TRBJ1-1, with D perhaps TRBD1 (6 bases). Trimming left V 4 bases short and J 6 bases short, with 21 bases between. This CDR3 has 16 amino acids. Per the germline V gene, CDR1 is MDHEN and CDR2 is SYDVKM. The DNA for the CDR3 is TGTGCCAGCAGTTCCTACAGGGTTAAGGGGTGGGCTGAAGCTTTCTTT. This gives the protein CASSSYRVKGWAEAFF.

The CDR3 loop is CASNQGMGSYEQYF. The CDR3 bases are TGTGCCAGCAATCAGGGGATGGGGTCCTACGAGCAGTACTTC. V and J are TRBV9 and TRBJ2-7; TRBD1 is a possible D gene (6 bases). CDR3 length: 14 amino acids. CDR1 is SGDLS, CDR2 YYNGEE, per germline. Trimming shortened V by 6 bases and J by 1 base, and 14 bases separated the two germline ends.

The chain joins TRBV5-4 to TRBJ1-1; no definite D call. CDR1 is SGHNT and CDR2 is YYREEE in the germline V gene (reference sequence). The CDR3 sequence is 12 residues long. Trimming took 4 bases from V and 0 from J, leaving 4 bases between them. The CDR3 DNA sequence: TGTGCCAGCAGCCTCGTGAACACTGAAGCTTTCTTT. Its protein product is CASSLVNTEAFF.

The chain carries TRBV15 and TRBJ2-5; 9 positions match TRBD2. This CDR3 is built from 16 residues. Germline V gene data show CDR1 as LNHNV and CDR2 as YYDKDF (reference sequence). V was clipped by 0 bases and J by 5 bases; unmatched bases: 7. The CDR3 region has the DNA TGTGCCACCAGCAGAGATCGTAGCGGGAGCGGCGAGACCCAGTACTTC. Its translation is CATSRDRSGSGETQYF.

In DNA form, the CDR3 reads TGTGCCAGCATCAAGGGACAGTTCACTGAAGCTTTCTTT. It is translated as CASIKGQFTEAFF. This chain connects TRBV28 to TRBJ1-1, with TRBD1 matching over 7 bases. The CDR3 length is 13 residues. V dropped 7 bases and J dropped 4; count of bases not matched to a gene: 6. The germline V gene has CDR1 MDHEN and CDR2 SYDVKM.

This clone was seen only once. The rearrangement links TRBV30 to TRBJ1-5, with D uncertain. CDR1 GTSNPN and CDR2 SVGIG come from the germline V gene (reference sequence). The CDR3 covers 13 residues. V dropped 2 bases and J dropped 5 bases, with 10 bases sitting between them. CDR3 residues: CAWSPTAYQPQHF. The CDR3 DNA reads TGTGCCTGGAGTCCCACAGCTTATCAGCCCCAGCATTTT.

This chain links TRBV2 with TRBJ2-7; TRBD1 is a possible D gene (6 bases). CDR1 is SNHLY and CDR2 is FYNNEI in the germline V gene. Trimming removed 6 bases from V and 0 bases from J, with 15 bases in between. This CDR3 comprises 15 residues. The CDR3 DNA sequence: TGTGCCAGCAGCGGACAGACTATAGGCTCCTACGAGCAGTACTTC. As protein: CASSGQTIGSYEQYF.

In DNA form, the CDR3 reads TGTGCCAGCAGCTGGAACCGGGACAGGGAACAGATATCCTCTGGAAACACCATATATTTT. Protein sequence: CASSWNRDREQISSGNTIYF. The genes are TRBV7-8 and TRBJ1-3, with 9 bases fitting TRBD1. The CDR3 spans 20 residues. Trimming removed 4 bases from V and 0 bases from J; junction bases left unmatched: 16. Per germline, CDR1 SGHVS and CDR2 FQNEAQ.